The 21 T cell receptor beta chains below were found in one sample sequenced in a study of cytomegalovirus exposure and HLA in healthy donors. The primer mix had 60 Vbeta and 13 Jbeta primers. Assay: immunoSEQ multiplex PCR; the TCRdb copy retains only in-frame clones and omits some. The data show tens of thousands of clones, approximately 80% seen once. Sample: PBMCs. The receptors originated from a man aged 30 to 45 in good health and CMV-seropositive.

V gene TRBV6-1 combines with J gene TRBJ1-5; no firm D call. V shed 8 bases and J shed 4 bases, with 15 bases lying between them. The CDR3 covers 14 residues. Germline loops: CDR1 MNHNS, CDR2 SASEGT. This CDR3 is CASWLAGLNQPQHF. Here the CDR3 DNA reads TGTGCCAGCTGGTTGGCCGGACTAAATCAGCCCCAGCATTTT.

This clone was seen a few times. The chain has TRBV4-3 and TRBJ2-5; D perhaps matches TRBD2 (6 bases). Gene TRBJ2-7 matches the end of the DNA better, so the J call may be wrong. Germline V lookup: CDR1 LGHNA, CDR2 YSLEER. The CDR3 consists of 13 residues. The CDR3 DNA follows: TGCGCCAGCAGCCGGGACTTATTTGCCGAGCAGTACTTC. Translated, it gives CASSRDLFAEQYF.

This chain uses TRBV7-8 with TRBJ2-7; possibly TRBD2 for D (6 bases). Germline V gives CDR1 SGHVS, CDR2 FQNEAQ. V was shortened by 4 bases and J by 4 bases, with 8 bases between the two germline ends. CDR3 length: 12 residues. CDR3 nucleotide sequence: TGTGCCAGCAGCTCTGCGGGATACGAGCAGTACTTC. Residues: CASSSAGYEQYF. The entire variable domain, with the rest obtained from reference TRBV7-8 and TRBJ2-7, is as follows: GAGVSQSPRYKVAKRGQDVALRCDPISGHVSLFWYQQALGQGPEFLTYFQNEAQLDKSGLPSDRFFAERPEGSVSTLKIQRTQQEDSAVYLCASSSAGYEQYFGPGTRLTVT.

The V gene is TRBV5-1, the J gene TRBJ1-1; 10 nucleotides align to TRBD1. Germline values: CDR1 SGHRS, CDR2 YFSETQ. The CDR3 totals 16 residues. V lost 4 bases and J lost 0; bases outside the gene matches: 6. The CDR3 DNA reads TGCGCCAGCAGCATGGGACAGGGGTATATGAACACTGAAGCTTTCTTT. Translating it yields CASSMGQGYMNTEAFF.

The V call is TRBV5-1, the J call TRBJ2-1; D remains unclear. The germline gives CDR1 SGHRS, CDR2 YFSETQ. Trimming removed 3 bases at V and 5 bases at J, with 9 bases between. The CDR3 has 13 residues. CDR3 sequence: CASSSLRDNEQFF. CDR3 nucleotides: TGCGCCAGCAGCTCACTGAGAGACAATGAGCAGTTCTTC.

V gene TRBV5-1 combines with J gene TRBJ1-5; 9 bases match TRBD1. The germline V gene encodes CDR1 SGHRS and CDR2 YFSETQ. The V and J ends lost 0 bases and 6 bases, in that order; junction bases with no gene match: 1. The CDR3 runs to 14 residues. In nucleotides, the CDR3 is TGCGCCAGCAGCTTGGGGACAGGGGTTCAGCCCCAGCATTTT. Protein: CASSLGTGVQPQHF.

This chain uses TRBV19 with TRBJ2-7, with D possibly being TRBD2 (6 bases). The germline V gene encodes CDR1 LNHDA and CDR2 SQIVND (reference sequence). This CDR3 has 12 amino acids. Trimming took off 8 bases at V and 5 bases at J, with 13 bases between the two ends. CDR3 region: CASGGVEDEQYF. The CDR3 coding sequence is TGTGCCAGTGGAGGGGTCGAGGACGAGCAGTACTTC.

The rearrangement uses TRBV7-6 and TRBJ2-2; D remains unclear. The CDR3 has 14 residues. The germline V and J ends were trimmed by 1 base and 7 bases, with 10 bases remaining between them. Germline assignment: CDR1 SGHVS and CDR2 FNYEAQ. The CDR3 DNA follows: TGTGCCAGCAGCTTAGAGTCGGGTCTCGGGGAGCTGTTTTTT. It codes for CASSLESGLGELFF. Filled out from reference TRBV7-6 and TRBJ2-2, the complete variable domain reads GAGVSQSPRYKVTKRGQDVALRCDPISGHVSLYWYRQALGQGPEFLTYFNYEAQQDKSGLPNDRFSAERPEGSISTLTIQRTEQRDSAMYRCASSLESGLGELFFGEGSRLTVL.

The J gene is TRBJ2-1, the V gene TRBV7-3; D gene unclear. Germline loops: CDR1 SGHTA, CDR2 FQGTGA. Trimming left V 5 bases short and J 6 bases short, with 11 bases between. This CDR3 is built from 13 residues. The CDR3 nucleotides are TGTGCCAGCAGCGTCTCAGGTAGCAATGAGCAGTTCTTC. Residues: CASSVSGSNEQFF.

The chain joins TRBV19 to TRBJ2-2; no firm D call. V lost 4 bases, J lost 3 bases, and 6 bases lay in between. This CDR3 has 13 residues. Germline assignment: CDR1 LNHDA and CDR2 SQIVND (reference sequence). The CDR3 here is CASSRAYTGELFF. The CDR3 coding sequence is TGTGCCAGTAGTAGGGCTTACACCGGGGAGCTGTTTTTT.

The chain employs TRBV28 and TRBJ1-3, with 8 positions matching TRBD1. The CDR3 totals 13 residues. V lost 11 bases and J lost 5; bases outside the gene matches: 8. CDR1 is MDHEN and CDR2 is SYDVKM in the germline V gene. The CDR3 sequence is CAGLDRARNTIYF. The CDR3 nucleotides are TGTGCCGGCCTGGACAGGGCAAGAAACACCATATATTTT. The whole variable domain, filled in from reference TRBV28 and TRBJ1-3, reads DVKVTQSSRYLVKRTGEKVFLECVQDMDHENMFWYRQDPGLGLRLIYFSYDVKMKEKGDIPEGYSVSREKKERFSLILESASTNQTSMYLCAGLDRARNTIYFGEGSWLTVV.

V gene TRBV4-3 combines with J gene TRBJ2-1, with D possibly TRBD1 on 6 matching bases. Per the germline V gene, CDR1 is LGHNA and CDR2 is YSLEER. With 1 base removed from V and 7 bases from J, the gap between germline ends came to 17 bases. The CDR3 contains 16 residues. CDR3 protein: CASSQGRLGARNEQFF. CDR3 DNA sequence: TGCGCCAGCAGCCAAGGAAGGTTGGGGGCAAGGAATGAGCAGTTCTTC.

This chain uses TRBV5-6 with TRBJ2-1, with TRBD2 matching over 13 bases. Per germline, CDR1 SGHDT and CDR2 YYEEEE. Trimming at V came to 0 bases and at J to 6 bases, leaving 3 bases not matched to a gene. The CDR3 covers 16 residues. The chain's CDR3 is CASSLVLAGGGNEQFF. The CDR3 DNA reads as TGTGCCAGCAGCTTGGTACTAGCGGGAGGGGGCAATGAGCAGTTCTTC.

The chain joins TRBV5-1 to TRBJ2-2; TRBD2 matches 12 bases. With V trimmed by 3 bases and J by 0 bases, 0 bases remained unmatched. Germline V gene sequence: CDR1 SGHRS, CDR2 YFSETQ. This CDR3 region has 16 residues. The CDR3 is CASSWTSGANTGELFF. The CDR3 region has the DNA TGCGCCAGCAGCTGGACTAGCGGGGCGAACACCGGGGAGCTGTTTTTT.

The V and J genes are TRBV27 and TRBJ2-7; D gene uncertain. This CDR3 spans 16 amino acids. The V gene lost 4 bases and the J gene lost 5 bases, with 21 bases spanning the gap. Germline CDR1 MNHEY, CDR2 SMNVEV (reference sequence). As DNA, the CDR3 is TGTGCCAGCAGTTCCGCTGTTGGGCTGAGTGATGACGAGCAGTACTTC. It translates to CASSSAVGLSDDEQYF.

V usage is TRBV29-1 and J usage is TRBJ2-3, with 9 bases fitting TRBD2. This CDR3 is 18 amino acids long. Germline CDR1 and CDR2: SQVTM and ANQGSEA. V lost 5 bases to trimming and J lost 2 bases; unmatched junction nucleotides: 17. CDR3 nucleotides: TGCAGCGTTTTGAAGGGGGGCGGGGGGGACGCCATCACAGATACGCAGTATTTT. It encodes CSVLKGGGGDAITDTQYF.

This clone was found once. The chain employs TRBV5-1 and TRBJ1-4; TRBD1 matches at 8 bases. The CDR3 runs to 14 residues. V was pared by 2 bases and J by 7 bases, with 4 bases of the junction left unmatched. Germline V gene lookup returns CDR1 SGHRS and CDR2 YFSETQ. In nucleotides, the CDR3 is TGCGCCAGCAGCTTTGGACAGGGAAGTGAAAAACTGTTTTTT. Its translation: CASSFGQGSEKLFF.

J is TRBJ2-1 and V is TRBV7-9; the D gene is possibly TRBD2 (6 bases). V shed 5 bases and J shed 2 bases, with 13 bases lying between them. This CDR3 comprises 15 residues. CDR1 is SEHNR and CDR2 is FQNEAQ in the germline V gene (reference sequence). DNA of the CDR3: TGTGCCAGCAGCATGGCGGGGTTCACCTACAATGAGCAGTTCTTC. It is translated as CASSMAGFTYNEQFF.

The CDR3 loop is CASSIKGAGANVLTF. The CDR3 DNA sequence: TGTGCCAGTAGTATTAAGGGGGCCGGGGCCAACGTCCTGACTTTC. The V and J genes are TRBV19 and TRBJ2-6, with 7 bases fitting TRBD1. After removal of 3 bases from V and 4 bases from J, the junction contained 3 bases not matched to a gene. This CDR3 is built from 15 residues. Germline CDR1 LNHDA, CDR2 SQIVND (reference sequence).

The sample holds a few counts of this clone. The chain combines TRBV27 with TRBJ2-7; unclear D gene. CDR1 and CDR2 from the germline V gene are MNHEY and SMNVEV (reference sequence). The CDR3 loop spans 11 amino acids. The germline V and J ends were trimmed by 4 bases and 7 bases, with 8 bases remaining between them. The CDR3 reads CASSSPPEQYF. The CDR3 DNA sequence: TGTGCCAGCAGTTCCCCCCCAGAGCAGTACTTC.

The chain couples TRBV9 to TRBJ1-3; D is unresolved. There are 15 residues in the CDR3. Germline V gene lookup returns CDR1 SGDLS and CDR2 YYNGEE. Between the trimmed V and J ends, which lost 3 bases and 0 bases, there was a span of 10 bases. The CDR3 is CASSESPFSGNTIYF. The CDR3 nucleotides read TGTGCCAGCAGCGAGAGCCCTTTCTCTGGAAACACCATATATTTT.